This T cell receptor (beta chain) came from a study of radiation and T cells in renal cell carcinoma. The CDR3 extends over 12 amino acids. Germline loops: CDR1 SNHLY, CDR2 FYNNEI. V was shortened by 9 bases and J by 0 bases, with 9 bases between the two germline ends. Clones were sequenced by immunoSEQ multiplex PCR, and TCRdb holds only the in-frame ones, with some missing. Counted here are more than 140,000 clones, approximately 87% occurring once; the ten biggest clones make up roughly a quarter. Time point here: baseline pretreatment blood. Treatment indicated: 15 Gy SBRT to primary tumor, nephrectomy 4 weeks later.

The material was blood, obtained from a patient whose treatment included radiotherapy and nephrectomy. The sequence came from a woman aged 45-60 years with renal cell carcinoma. The V call is TRBV2, the J call TRBJ2-7; tentatively, D is TRBD1 (6 bases). CDR3 sequence: CARGDNSYEQYF. CDR3 sequence (DNA): TGTGCCAGAGGGGACAACTCCTACGAGCAGTACTTC.